The rows below give T cell receptor beta chains drawn from one sample of a study of regulatory T cells in long-lasting Graves disease. In TCRdb, the multiplex PCR reads were re-called with MiXCR into one record per CDR3 protein. This table holds roughly 250,000 distinct CDR3 sequences, around 18% found once. These data are also associated with another study on T cells in Graves' hyperthyroidism and ophthalmopathy.

The sequencing here drew on peripheral blood mononuclear cells (PBMCs), taken at new diagnosis, from a patient treated with antithyroid drugs. The receptor set was obtained from a woman aged 25 to 45 with Graves disease. CDR3s include the opening cysteine and the closing phenylalanine or tryptophan. The D gene is left open where the match is weak. Where a row states a size, it is once, few, many or the class of an expanded clone; other rows omit it.

clone_size d_call j_call v_call cdr3_aa cdr3_nt
. . TRBJ2-1 TRBV5-1 CASSLNKGSRVLYNEQFF TGCGCCAGCAGCTTGAACAAGGGGAGCCGGGTACTATACAATGAGCAGTTCTTC
. TRBD2 TRBJ2-1 TRBV7-2 CASSLGGGGHEQFF TGTGCCAGCAGCTTAGGCGGCGGGGGGCATGAGCAGTTCTTC
. TRBD2 TRBJ2-1 TRBV7-2 CASSPSLASGGAYEQFF TGTGCCAGCAGCCCATCACTGGCTAGCGGGGGGGCCTATGAGCAGTTCTTC
many . TRBJ1-5 TRBV20-1 CSVSNRDRTKPQHF TGCAGTGTGTCGAACAGGGACCGGACCAAGCCCCAGCATTTT
. . TRBJ1-1 TRBV10-3 CATGRDKMNTEAFF TGTGCCACGGGACGGGACAAGATGAACACTGAAGCTTTCTTT
many TRBD2 TRBJ2-7 TRBV20-1 CSAWTSGGYEQYF TGCAGTGCGTGGACTAGCGGGGGCTACGAGCAGTACTTC
many . TRBJ2-3 TRBV20-1 CSASPGFNTQYF TGCAGTGCTAGTCCGGGGTTTAATACGCAGTATTTT
few . TRBJ1-2 TRBV9 CASSVENGNYGYTF TGTGCCAGCAGCGTAGAGAACGGAAACTATGGCTACACCTTC
many . TRBJ1-1 TRBV7-8 CASSNPVNTEAFF TGTGCCAGCAGCAACCCGGTGAACACTGAAGCTTTCTTT
few TRBD1 TRBJ2-7 TRBV4-1 CASSQGDRGNEQYF TGCGCCAGCAGCCAAGGGGACAGGGGGAACGAGCAGTACTTC
. TRBD1 TRBJ2-1 TRBV29-1 CSVEVDRGDEQFF TGCAGCGTTGAAGTGGACAGGGGCGATGAGCAGTTCTTC
. . TRBJ1-4 TRBV12-3/TRBV12-4 CASGGTDEKLFF TGTGCCAGTGGGGGGACGGATGAAAAACTGTTTTTT
many TRBD2 TRBJ2-5 TRBV12-3/TRBV12-4 CASSFQLAGVETQYF TGTGCCAGCAGTTTCCAGCTAGCGGGGGTTGAGACCCAGTACTTC
many TRBD1 TRBJ1-1 TRBV29-1 CSVAQGDTEAFF TGCAGCGTGGCGCAGGGGGACACTGAAGCTTTCTTT